This T cell receptor beta chain was sequenced during a study of blood T cell repertoires in COVID-19. Whole-study context: The United States, Italy and Spain supplied acute and convalescent COVID-19 samples.

Looked up from germline, CDR1 is LGHDT and CDR2 is YNNKEL (reference sequence). Trimming removed 6 bases from V and 2 bases from J; junction bases left unmatched: 3. This CDR3 contains 13 residues. Sequencing was performed with immunoSEQ multiplex PCR; in TCRdb, only in-frame clones are kept and a portion is missing. The sample records approximately 150,000 clones, 89% being singletons. This clone was counted a single time. The receptor's source is a human donor in a cohort sampled during active COVID-19. Sequenced sample: peripheral blood. V gene TRBV3-1 (or the pseudogene TRBV3-2) combines with J gene TRBJ2-7; TRBD1 aligns across 8 bases. The CDR3 protein is CASSPRGPYEQYF. The DNA of the CDR3 is TGTGCCAGCAGTCCCAGGGGGCCCTACGAGCAGTACTTC.